The 29 T cell receptor beta chains below come from one sample, sequenced in a study of T cell responses to AZD1222 COVID-19 vaccine. Profiling relied on immunoSEQ multiplex PCR, and the TCRdb table lists in-frame clones only, not all of them. This table has roughly 140,000 clones, about 92% appearing once. This material consisted of peripheral blood, taken after recovery from COVID-19. The receptors originated from an adult who had recovered from COVID-19.

This clone was seen only once. The chain has TRBV28 and TRBJ2-5, with 9 bases identical to TRBD2. CDR3 length: 15 amino acids. J lost 5 bases, V lost 6 bases, and 10 bases had no gene match. Germline loops: CDR1 MDHEN, CDR2 SYDVKM. CDR3 protein: CASRDRGRAGETQYF. DNA of the CDR3: TGTGCCAGCAGGGACCGCGGGAGGGCCGGTGAGACCCAGTACTTC.

V and J are TRBV12-2 and TRBJ1-2. TRBV12-2 corresponds to a pseudogene. This CDR3 has 14 amino acids. The CDR3: CASRLLHHGGGYTF. The CDR3 nucleotides read TGTGCAAGTCGCTTACTACATCACGGTGGTGGCTACACCTTC.

This clone was seen just once. V is TRBV11-2 and J is TRBJ2-1; 12 bases align to TRBD1. The V gene's germline CDR1 is SGHAT and CDR2 FQNNGV. With 5 bases clipped from V and 8 bases from J, the junction kept 13 bases outside the gene matches. This CDR3 is built from 17 residues. The CDR3 region has the DNA TGTGCCAGCAGCCGGAAGAAACCGGGACAGGGGGCCGATGAGCAGTTCTTC. Translating gives CASSRKKPGQGADEQFF.

The rearrangement links TRBV5-1 to TRBJ2-3; TRBD2 matches 12 bases. The CDR3 consists of 14 residues. Germline V CDR1 and CDR2: SGHRS, YFSETQ. The V gene end was trimmed by 2 bases and the J gene end by 15 bases; junction bases not matched to a gene: 10. The CDR3 is CASSLVDLAGGLYF. The CDR3 DNA sequence: TGCGCCAGCAGCTTAGTGGACCTAGCGGGAGGGCTCTATTTT.

V usage is TRBV7-3 and J usage is TRBJ1-6; unclear D gene. V shed 1 base and J shed 10 bases, with 11 bases lying between them. Germline CDR1 SGHTA, CDR2 FQGTGA. CDR3 length: 14 residues. The DNA of the CDR3 is TGTGCCAGCAGCTTAAATGCAGATTCCTCACCCCTCCACTTT. Encoded protein: CASSLNADSSPLHF.

The chain recombines TRBV11-2 with TRBJ2-7; no clear D gene. The CDR3 extends over 11 amino acids. V was trimmed by 4 bases and J by 1 base, leaving 2 bases between them. Germline CDR1 SGHAT, CDR2 FQNNGV. The CDR3 here is CASSWSYEQYF. The CDR3 DNA reads as TGTGCCAGCAGCTGGTCCTACGAGCAGTACTTC.

The rearrangement uses TRBV6-7 and TRBJ1-4; D unresolved. TRBV6-7 is annotated as an ORF whose role is uncertain. The ends were cut back, 2 bases at V and 8 bases at J, with 15 bases in the middle. The CDR3 runs 15 residues. The CDR3 region has the DNA TGTGCCAGCAGTTACCAAATGACTAAATACGAAAAACTGTTTTTT. Its translation is CASSYQMTKYEKLFF.

The chain uses TRBV5-8 and TRBJ1-6; 8 nucleotides agree with TRBD1. J was trimmed by 4 bases and V by 4 bases; bases with no gene match: 4. Germline V gene sequence: CDR1 SGHTS, CDR2 YDEGEE. There are 15 residues in the CDR3. CDR3 in amino acids: CASSLGTGYNSPLHF. The CDR3 bases are TGTGCCAGCAGCCTCGGGACAGGTTATAATTCACCCCTCCACTTT.

The chain is built from TRBV6-5 and TRBJ2-1, with 14 positions matching TRBD2. Germline V lookup: CDR1 MNHEY, CDR2 SVGAGI. The CDR3 spans 15 residues. The ends lost 4 bases at V and 10 bases at J; junction bases unmatched: 6. This CDR3 is CASSSGTSGRQEQFF. The CDR3, as DNA: TGTGCCAGCAGTTCCGGGACTAGCGGGAGACAAGAGCAGTTCTTC.

A few counts support this clone. The rearrangement uses TRBV14 and TRBJ2-7, with D possibly TRBD2 on 5 matching bases. Germline V gives CDR1 SGHDN, CDR2 FVKESK. This CDR3 is 13 amino acids long. Trimming removed 6 bases at V and 4 bases at J, with 13 bases between. The CDR3 reads CASRPIGGYEQYF. The CDR3, as DNA: TGTGCCAGCAGACCGATAGGAGGATACGAGCAGTACTTC. Combining the CDR3 with reference TRBV14 and TRBJ2-7 gives the whole variable domain EAGVTQFPSHSVIEKGQTVTLRCDPISGHDNLYWYRRVMGKEIKFLLHFVKESKQDESGMPNNRFLAERTGGTYSTLKVQPAELEDSGVYFCASRPIGGYEQYFGPGTRLTVT.

The rearrangement uses TRBV7-9 and TRBJ2-7, with D possibly being TRBD1 (6 bases). The CDR3 length is 14 residues. Trimming left V 1 base short and J 7 bases short, with 14 bases between. Germline V CDR1 and CDR2: SEHNR, FQNEAQ (reference sequence). CDR3 sequence reads: CASSLGGPVGEQYF. The CDR3, as DNA: TGTGCCAGCAGCTTAGGGGGGCCCGTGGGTGAGCAGTACTTC.

The chain combines TRBV19 with TRBJ2-5, with D unresolved. This CDR3 has 14 residues. The germline V and J ends were trimmed by 5 bases and 0 bases, with 10 bases remaining between them. Looked up from germline, CDR1 is LNHDA and CDR2 is SQIVND (reference sequence). The chain's CDR3 is CASSGGWYQETQYF. DNA of the CDR3: TGTGCCAGTAGTGGTGGGTGGTACCAAGAGACCCAGTACTTC. Full variable domain (rest looked up from reference TRBV19 and TRBJ2-5): DGGITQSPKYLFRKEGQNVTLSCEQNLNHDAMYWYRQDPGQGLRLIYYSQIVNDFQKGDIAEGYSVSREKKESFPLTVTSAQKNPTAFYLCASSGGWYQETQYFGPGTRLLVL.

V usage is TRBV7-8 and J usage is TRBJ2-3, with D unresolved. Trimming left V 5 bases short and J 6 bases short, with 15 bases between. CDR1 is SGHVS and CDR2 is FQNEAQ in the germline V gene. The CDR3 is made up of 14 amino acids. The chain's CDR3 is CASSRLDGDDTQYF. The CDR3 DNA reads as TGTGCCAGCAGCCGGCTGGACGGAGACGATACGCAGTATTTT.

This chain links TRBV29-1 with TRBJ1-1; D is possibly TRBD1 (5 bases). The CDR3 contains 14 residues. Trimming stripped 6 bases from V and 5 bases from J, with 19 bases between. Looked up from germline, CDR1 is SQVTM and CDR2 is ANQGSEA. This chain's CDR3 is CSVLLGGVGTEAFF. As DNA, the CDR3 is TGCAGCGTGCTTCTCGGAGGGGTAGGGACTGAAGCTTTCTTT.

J is TRBJ2-7 and V is TRBV6-5, with 7 bases aligning to TRBD1. V shed 6 bases and J 2 bases; nucleotides not matched to a gene: 10. Germline CDR1 reads MNHEY; CDR2 reads SVGAGI. The CDR3 runs 15 residues. The CDR3: CASSVGPGQPYEQYF. CDR3 sequence (DNA): TGTGCCAGCAGCGTGGGGCCGGGACAGCCCTACGAGCAGTACTTC.

This chain uses TRBV19 with TRBJ1-1, with 10 bases aligning to TRBD1. In germline, CDR1 is LNHDA, CDR2 SQIVND (reference sequence). The ends lost 6 bases at V and 5 bases at J; junction bases unmatched: 6. The CDR3 spans 14 residues. The CDR3: CASRTGGAGTEAFF. CDR3 DNA: TGTGCCAGTAGGACAGGGGGCGCGGGGACTGAAGCTTTCTTT.

The chain links TRBV7-6 to TRBJ2-7; TRBD1 matches 8 bases. This CDR3 spans 16 amino acids. CDR1 is SGHVS, CDR2 FNYEAQ, per germline. V gave up 5 bases and J gave up 4 bases; unmatched junction bases: 13. CDR3 coding DNA: TGTGCCAGCAGCCAAGAAGCCCAGGGGGCAGGATACGAGCAGTACTTC. Translated: CASSQEAQGAGYEQYF.

The rearrangement links TRBV4-2 to TRBJ2-3; 9 bases match TRBD2. This CDR3 comprises 17 residues. J lost 6 bases, V lost 3 bases, and 13 bases had no gene match. Per germline, CDR1 LGHNA and CDR2 YNFKEQ. The CDR3 DNA follows: TGTGCCAGCAGCCATATCAGACTAGCGGAGATGGGGGATACGCAGTATTTT. Translated, it gives CASSHIRLAEMGDTQYF.

The chain combines TRBV7-2 with TRBJ2-7, with 9 bases identical to TRBD2. V shed 5 bases, J shed 0 bases, and the junction held 8 bases outside the gene matches. The CDR3 totals 16 residues. In germline, CDR1 is SGHTA, CDR2 FQGNSA. The CDR3 nucleotides read TGTGCCAGCAGCATTTCCGGGACTAGCTTCTCCTACGAGCAGTACTTC. It encodes CASSISGTSFSYEQYF. The full variable domain, completed using reference TRBV7-2 and TRBJ2-7, is GAGVSQSPSNKVTEKGKDVELRCDPISGHTALYWYRQSLGQGLEFLIYFQGNSAPDKSGLPSDRFSAERTGGSVSTLTIQRTQQEDSAVYLCASSISGTSFSYEQYFGPGTRLTVT.

V gene TRBV7-9 combines with J gene TRBJ2-2; 7 bases agree with TRBD2. The V gene end was trimmed by 0 bases and the J gene end by 2 bases; junction bases not matched to a gene: 6. Per germline, CDR1 SEHNR and CDR2 FQNEAQ (reference sequence). This CDR3 has 17 amino acids. The chain's CDR3 is CASSLAGGAPNTGELFF. In DNA form, the CDR3 reads TGTGCCAGCAGCTTAGCGGGAGGGGCCCCCAACACCGGGGAGCTGTTTTTT.

The gene calls are TRBV28 and TRBJ2-1; TRBD1 aligns across 9 bases. Germline V CDR1 and CDR2: MDHEN, SYDVKM. After removal of 7 bases from V and 7 bases from J, the junction contained 8 bases not matched to a gene. CDR3 length: 14 amino acids. In nucleotides, the CDR3 is TGTGCCAGCACAGGGACAGGGTTAACGAATGAGCAGTTCTTC. Its translation is CASTGTGLTNEQFF.

This sequence joins TRBV5-1 and TRBJ2-7, with no clear D. From germline, CDR1 is SGHRS and CDR2 YFSETQ. With 0 bases removed from V and 7 bases from J, the gap between germline ends came to 11 bases. The CDR3 is 13 amino acids. The CDR3 spells CASSLAYRTEQYF. The CDR3 nucleotides are TGCGCCAGCAGCTTGGCCTACCGTACGGAGCAGTACTTC.

The J gene is TRBJ2-5, the V gene TRBV11-2; D possibly matches TRBD1 or TRBD2 (5 bases each). Germline V lookup: CDR1 SGHAT, CDR2 FQNNGV. This CDR3 has 14 residues. Trimming pared 1 base from V and 3 bases from J, leaving 9 bases between. CDR3 DNA: TGTGCCAGCAGCTTAGGGGACGGGAAAGAGACCCAGTACTTC. Translation gives CASSLGDGKETQYF.

CDR3 loop: CASSQGSGGGTEAFF. The CDR3 DNA reads TGTGCCAGCAGCCAGGGGAGTGGGGGAGGAACTGAAGCTTTCTTT. V and J are TRBV7-2 and TRBJ1-1; D perhaps matches TRBD1 (6 bases). V lost 5 bases and J 5 bases, leaving 18 bases between the germline ends. Per the germline V gene, CDR1 is SGHTA and CDR2 is FQGNSA. CDR3 length equals 15 residues.

In nucleotides, the CDR3 is TGTGCCAGCACGAGGGGAGGTATTATAAATGAGCAGTTCTTC. Its protein is CASTRGGIINEQFF. V and J are TRBV7-2 and TRBJ2-1; D perhaps matches TRBD2 (6 bases). The CDR3 has 14 residues. Germline lookup yields CDR1 SGHTA and CDR2 FQGNSA. Trimming took off 7 bases at V and 7 bases at J, with 17 bases between the two ends.

The rearrangement joins TRBV7-6 to TRBJ1-1, with D perhaps TRBD1 (5 bases). Between the trimmed V and J ends, which lost 1 base and 10 bases, there was a span of 19 bases. Germline loops: CDR1 SGHVS, CDR2 FNYEAQ. CDR3 length: 15 amino acids. The CDR3 nucleotides are TGTGCCAGCAGCTTAGTTGGGGACGAAAGTCGGTCAGCTTTCTTT. Protein product: CASSLVGDESRSAFF.

V usage is TRBV28 and J usage is TRBJ1-1; D is possibly TRBD1 (5 bases). The CDR3 sequence is 15 residues long. The V and J ends lost 3 bases and 4 bases respectively, with 15 bases between them. Germline V gives CDR1 MDHEN, CDR2 SYDVKM. CDR3 nucleotide sequence: TGTGCCAGCAGTTTTCGGCAGGGCGTCGTCACTGAAGCTTTCTTT. It is translated as CASSFRQGVVTEAFF.

V and J are TRBV5-1 and TRBJ2-1, with 8 bases fitting TRBD1. CDR1 is SGHRS, CDR2 YFSETQ, per germline. With V trimmed by 0 bases and J by 6 bases, 5 bases remained unmatched. The CDR3 totals 15 residues. CDR3 in DNA: TGCGCCAGCAGCTTGGTGTGGGGGACAGGCAATGAGCAGTTCTTC. This translates into CASSLVWGTGNEQFF.

There are a few counts of this clone. The CDR3 sequence: CASSLSQQETQYF. Written as DNA, the CDR3 is TGCGCCAGCAGCTTGAGCCAGCAAGAGACCCAGTACTTC. The chain uses TRBV5-1 and TRBJ2-5; D is undetermined. The V end lost 1 base, the J end lost 2 bases, and 6 bases lay between the germline ends. Germline values: CDR1 SGHRS, CDR2 YFSETQ. The CDR3 covers 13 residues. Full variable domain (outside the CDR3, taken from reference TRBV5-1 and TRBJ2-5): KAGVTQTPRYLIKTRGQQVTLSCSPISGHRSVSWYQQTPGQGLQFLFEYFSETQRNKGNFPGRFSGRQFSNSRSEMNVSTLELGDSALYLCASSLSQQETQYFGPGTRLLVL.